Following are 16 T cell receptor beta chains from one sample sequenced in a study of T cell clonality in common variable immunodeficiency. Sequencing was performed with immunoSEQ multiplex PCR; in TCRdb, only in-frame clones are kept and a portion is missing. The sample shows approximately 38,000 clones, no singletons; the ten largest hold roughly 5.6%. These receptors' targets are unknown. Whole-study results and caveats: Reportedly, TCR beta sequences from common variable immunodeficiency showed fewer deletions and N-nucleotide insertions.

The material sequenced was peripheral blood mononuclear cells. All receptors derive from a human donor with common variable immunodeficiency.

This clone was seen ten or more times. The read terminates 3 residues before the CDR3 end, so the remaining end is supplied by the germline J gene. Other nucleotide sequences in the sample specify the same CDR3. The rearrangement uses TRBV5-6 and TRBJ1-2, with D perhaps matching TRBD1 (6 bases). The CDR3 length is 14 residues. The germline CDR1 and CDR2 sequences are SGHDT and YYEEEE. Trimming shortened V by 0 bases and J by 2 bases, and 8 bases separated the two germline ends. CDR3 amino acids: CASSLGQENYGYTF. CDR3 bases read: TGTGCCAGCAGCTTGGGACAGGAAAACTATGGC.

This clone was counted a few times. The sequence runs out 3 residues before the end of the CDR3; the remainder is reconstructed from the germline J gene. The rearrangement links TRBV19 to TRBJ1-4; TRBD1 is a possible D gene (6 bases). With 5 bases removed from V and 6 bases from J, the gap between germline ends came to 13 bases. Germline V gene sequence: CDR1 LNHDA, CDR2 SQIVND (reference sequence). The CDR3 covers 14 residues. The CDR3 bases that were read are TGTGCCAGTAGTTTTCGGACAGTTGATGAAAAA. This encodes CASSFRTVDEK. The CDR3 reads in full as CASSFRTVDEKLFF.

Points on this clone: The CDR3 extends 3 residues past the end of the read, so its final part is completed from the germline J gene. The chain carries TRBV2 and TRBJ2-5; the match to TRBD1 covers 8 bases. Trimming at V came to 5 bases and at J to 2 bases, leaving 7 bases not matched to a gene. Germline V CDR1 and CDR2: SNHLY, FYNNEI. There are 15 residues in the CDR3. The covered CDR3 bases are TGTGCCAGCAGTACAGGGGGAGCCTTTCAAGAGACC. Protein sequence: CASSTGGAFQET. The CDR3 as a whole reads CASSTGGAFQETQYF.

In its sample, this clone was seen many times. Sequencing ends 3 residues short of the CDR3 end; the germline J gene provides the rest. The chain couples TRBV14 to TRBJ2-1; D remains unclear. The CDR3 extends over 12 amino acids. Per the germline V gene, CDR1 is SGHDN and CDR2 is FVKESK. The germline V and J ends were trimmed by 4 bases and 5 bases, with 6 bases remaining between them. The part of the CDR3 DNA that was read is TGTGCCAGCAGCCTTCAGGACAATGAG. Its protein product is CASSLQDNE. The whole CDR3 is CASSLQDNEQFF.

This clone was counted a few times. Read coverage stops 3 residues before the CDR3 terminus; the germline J gene supplies the remainder. The rearrangement joins TRBV5-1 to TRBJ2-3; 12 nucleotides agree with TRBD2. The CDR3 consists of 16 residues. Germline-derived CDR1 and CDR2 are SGHRS and YFSETQ. After removal of 0 bases from V and 1 base from J, the junction contained 0 bases not matched to a gene. The part of the CDR3 DNA that was read is TGCGCCAGCAGCTTGGGACTAGCGGGGGGCACAGATACG. This encodes CASSLGLAGGTDT. The complete CDR3 reads CASSLGLAGGTDTQYF.

This clone was recorded at least ten times. The read halts 3 residues ahead of the CDR3 end, with the missing end drawn from the germline J gene. The chain employs TRBV19 and TRBJ2-1; D call uncertain. The CDR3 loop spans 12 amino acids. Germline V gene lookup returns CDR1 LNHDA and CDR2 SQIVND (reference sequence). Trimming shortened V by 3 bases and J by 9 bases, and 9 bases separated the two germline ends. The covered CDR3 bases are TGTGCCAGTAGTATGGGCCGAGGTGAG. This translates into CASSMGRGE. The full CDR3 protein is CASSMGRGEQFF.

This clone was seen a few times. The CDR3 extends 3 residues past the end of the read, so its final part is completed from the germline J gene. The rearrangement uses TRBV14 and TRBJ2-7; unclear D gene. This CDR3 comprises 13 residues. CDR1 and CDR2 (germline): SGHDN, FVKESK. V lost 0 bases, J lost 0 bases, and 3 bases lay in between. The sequenced CDR3 bases are TGTGCCAGCAGCCAAGACAGCTCCTACGAG. It specifies CASSQDSSYE. The whole CDR3 sequence reads CASSQDSSYEQYF.

CDR3 DNA, as far as it was read: TGTGCCAGCAGCTTACAGGGGGTTCCCTCCTACGAG. Protein product: CASSLQGVPSYE. The complete CDR3 sequence is CASSLQGVPSYEQYF. This rearrangement joins TRBV7-2 to TRBJ2-7, with 7 bases matching TRBD1. The CDR3 end lies 3 residues beyond the end of the read and is filled in from the germline J gene. The V gene's germline CDR1 is SGHTA and CDR2 FQGNSA. The CDR3 has 15 residues. V shed 2 bases and J 0 bases; nucleotides not matched to a gene: 4.

This clone was seen a few times. The read falls 3 residues short of the CDR3 end, and the missing part is taken from the germline J gene. The chain links TRBV30 to TRBJ1-4, with D possibly being TRBD1 (5 bases). The CDR3 is 13 amino acids. In germline, CDR1 is GTSNPN, CDR2 SVGIG (reference sequence). With 3 bases removed from V and 1 base from J, the gap between germline ends came to 6 bases. This CDR3 is CAWRGGTNEKLFF. CDR3 DNA (partial): TGTGCCTGGAGGGGGGGAACTAATGAAAAA.

This clone was counted only a few times. With the read ending 3 residues before the CDR3 end, the germline J gene is used to fill in that end. J is TRBJ2-5 and V is TRBV7-2, with a possible D match to TRBD1 (5 bases). The germline V gene encodes CDR1 SGHTA and CDR2 FQGNSA. With 5 bases removed from V and 2 bases from J, the gap between germline ends came to 15 bases. The CDR3 length is 15 residues. The CDR3 loop is CASSPSGLRQETQYF. CDR3 DNA, as far as it was read: TGTGCCAGCAGCCCATCAGGGTTACGGCAAGAGACC. Looking up the rest from reference TRBV7-2 and TRBJ2-5 gives the full variable domain: GAGVSQSPSNKVTEKGKDVELRCDPISGHTALYWYRQSLGQGLEFLIYFQGNSAPDKSGLPSDRFSAERTGGSVSTLTIQRTQQEDSAVYLCASSPSGLRQETQYFGPGTRLLVL.

This clone occurred a few times. Coverage ceases 3 residues before the CDR3 finishes, and the germline J gene fills in the end. V is TRBV7-3 and J is TRBJ2-7; possible D gene TRBD1, 5 bases. With 0 bases removed from V and 0 bases from J, the gap between germline ends came to 12 bases. Per the germline V gene, CDR1 is SGHTA and CDR2 is FQGTGA. The CDR3 sequence is 16 residues long. This CDR3 reads CASSLTAGASSYEQYF. The DNA read from the CDR3 is TGTGCCAGCAGCTTAACGGCTGGGGCCAGCTCCTACGAG.

This CDR3 reads CASSAGGPNYGYTF. CDR3 bases read: TGTGCCAGCTCGGCGGGGGGACCGAACTATGGC. The rearrangement uses TRBV18 and TRBJ1-2, with D possibly being TRBD1 (5 bases). The sequence runs out 3 residues before the end of the CDR3; the remainder is reconstructed from the germline J gene. CDR3 length equals 14 residues. V gave up 6 bases and J gave up 2 bases, with 13 bases separating them. Germline V gives CDR1 KGHSH, CDR2 LQKENI.

This clone was seen a handful of times. The read ends 3 residues shy of where the CDR3 ends; the end is completed using the germline J gene. The chain couples TRBV19 to TRBJ2-2; tentatively, D is TRBD2 (6 bases). This CDR3 has 16 residues. V shed 3 bases and J shed 2 bases, with 13 bases lying between them. From germline, CDR1 is LNHDA and CDR2 SQIVND (reference sequence). The CDR3: CASSMKEGFNTGELFF. Partial CDR3 DNA: TGTGCCAGTAGTATGAAGGAGGGCTTTAACACCGGGGAG. The full variable domain, its missing parts supplied by reference TRBV19 and TRBJ2-2, is DGGITQSPKYLFRKEGQNVTLSCEQNLNHDAMYWYRQDPGQGLRLIYYSQIVNDFQKGDIAEGYSVSREKKESFPLTVTSAQKNPTAFYLCASSMKEGFNTGELFFGEGSRLTVL.

The sample holds many counts of this clone. The missing CDR3 end, 3 residues past where the read stops, is filled in from the germline J gene. The chain joins TRBV7-8 to TRBJ2-1; 9 bases agree with TRBD2. This CDR3 is built from 16 residues. Germline lookup yields CDR1 SGHVS and CDR2 FQNEAQ. Trimming cost V 5 bases and J 1 base; bases outside gene matches: 6. CDR3 protein: CASSLLAGASYNEQFF. CDR3 bases read: TGTGCCAGCAGCCTATTAGCGGGGGCGTCCTACAATGAG.

As regards this clone: The read is 3 residues too short to cover the CDR3 end, so that end is filled in from the germline J gene. This chain links TRBV7-9 with TRBJ2-5, with 10 bases matching TRBD1. The CDR3 is 15 amino acids. The germline V gene encodes CDR1 SEHNR and CDR2 FQNEAQ (reference sequence). The V and J ends lost 5 bases and 5 bases, in that order; junction bases with no gene match: 8. This chain's CDR3 is CASSRDRGRTETQYF. The covered CDR3 bases are TGTGCCAGCAGCCGCGACAGGGGGCGCACGGAGACC.

This clone was detected a few times. The read ends 3 residues before the CDR3 terminus; that terminus is restored from the germline J gene. The chain is built from TRBV7-9 and TRBJ1-1; the D gene is possibly TRBD1 (6 bases). Germline V gene lookup returns CDR1 SEHNR and CDR2 FQNEAQ (reference sequence). Trimming took off 4 bases at V and 3 bases at J, with 9 bases between the two ends. The CDR3 length is 13 residues. CDR3 sequence: CASSSQGYTEAFF. Incomplete CDR3 DNA: TGTGCCAGCAGCTCACAGGGATACACTGAA.